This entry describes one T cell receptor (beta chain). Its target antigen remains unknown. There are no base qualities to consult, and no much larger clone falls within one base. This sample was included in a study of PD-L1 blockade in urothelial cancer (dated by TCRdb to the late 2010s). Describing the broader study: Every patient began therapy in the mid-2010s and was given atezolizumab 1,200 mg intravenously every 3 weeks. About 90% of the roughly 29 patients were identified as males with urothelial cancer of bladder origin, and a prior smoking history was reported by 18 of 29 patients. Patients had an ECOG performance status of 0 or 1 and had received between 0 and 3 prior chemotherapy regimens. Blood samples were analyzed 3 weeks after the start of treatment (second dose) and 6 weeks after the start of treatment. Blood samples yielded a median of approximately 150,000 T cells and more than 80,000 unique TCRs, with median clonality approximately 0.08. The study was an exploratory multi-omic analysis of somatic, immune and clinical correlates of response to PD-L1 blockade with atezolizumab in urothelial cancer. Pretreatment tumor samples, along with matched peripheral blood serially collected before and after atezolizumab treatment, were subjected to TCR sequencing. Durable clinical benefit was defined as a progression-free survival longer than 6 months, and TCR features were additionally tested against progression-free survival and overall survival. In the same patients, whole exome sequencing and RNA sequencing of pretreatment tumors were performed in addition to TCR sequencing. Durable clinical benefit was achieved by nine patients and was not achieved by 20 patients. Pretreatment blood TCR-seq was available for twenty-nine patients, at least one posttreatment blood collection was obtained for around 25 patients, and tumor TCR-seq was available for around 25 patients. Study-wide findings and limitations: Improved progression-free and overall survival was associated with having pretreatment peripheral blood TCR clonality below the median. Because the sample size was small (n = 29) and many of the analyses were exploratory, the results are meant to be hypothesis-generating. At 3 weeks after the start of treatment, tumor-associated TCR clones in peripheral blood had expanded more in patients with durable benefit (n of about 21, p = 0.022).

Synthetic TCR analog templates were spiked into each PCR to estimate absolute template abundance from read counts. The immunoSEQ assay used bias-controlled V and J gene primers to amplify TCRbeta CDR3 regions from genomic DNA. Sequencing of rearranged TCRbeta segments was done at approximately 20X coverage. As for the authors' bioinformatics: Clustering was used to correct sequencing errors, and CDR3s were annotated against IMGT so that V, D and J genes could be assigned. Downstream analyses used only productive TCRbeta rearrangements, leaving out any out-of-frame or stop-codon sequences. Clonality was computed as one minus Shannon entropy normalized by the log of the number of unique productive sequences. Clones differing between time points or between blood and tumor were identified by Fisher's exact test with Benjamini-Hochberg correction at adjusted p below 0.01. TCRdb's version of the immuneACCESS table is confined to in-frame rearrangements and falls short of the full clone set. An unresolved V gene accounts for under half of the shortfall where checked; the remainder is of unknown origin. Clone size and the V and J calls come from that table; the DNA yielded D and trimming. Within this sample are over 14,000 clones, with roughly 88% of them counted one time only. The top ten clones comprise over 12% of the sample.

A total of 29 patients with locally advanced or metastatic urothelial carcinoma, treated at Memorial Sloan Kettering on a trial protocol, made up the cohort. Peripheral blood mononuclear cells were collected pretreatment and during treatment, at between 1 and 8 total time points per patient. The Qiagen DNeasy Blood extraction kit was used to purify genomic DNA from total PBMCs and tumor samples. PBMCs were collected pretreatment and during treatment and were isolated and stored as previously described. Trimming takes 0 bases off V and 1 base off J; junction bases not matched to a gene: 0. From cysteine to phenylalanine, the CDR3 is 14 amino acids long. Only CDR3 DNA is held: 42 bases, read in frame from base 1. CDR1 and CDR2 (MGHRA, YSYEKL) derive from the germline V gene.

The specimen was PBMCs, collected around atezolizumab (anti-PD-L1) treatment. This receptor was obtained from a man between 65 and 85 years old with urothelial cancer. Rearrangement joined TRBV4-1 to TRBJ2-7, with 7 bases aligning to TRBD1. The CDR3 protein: CASSQEGQSYEQYF. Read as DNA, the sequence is TGCGCCAGCAGCCAAGAGGGACAGTCCTACGAGCAGTACTTC.